Each of the 9 T cell receptor beta chains below was sequenced from the same sample in a study of shared clonotypes between healthy human individuals. Measured with immunoSEQ multiplex PCR; TCRdb has only the in-frame clones, and not every one. The sample lists fewer than 1.6 million clones, 98% occurring once. The source material was naive CD4+ T cells sorted from blood. Described subset: CD45RA+ positively selected. These receptors came from a man aged 25-45 years in good health.

The V gene is TRBV11-2, the J gene TRBJ2-4; D might be TRBD1 or TRBD2, each matching 5 bases. Trimming left V 5 bases short and J 8 bases short, with 16 bases between. The CDR3 consists of 14 residues. Germline CDR1 is SGHAT and CDR2 is FQNNGV. The CDR3 region has the DNA TGTGCCAGCAGCCCCGGGGCCGCCCGGGACATTCAGTACTTC. This encodes CASSPGAARDIQYF.

This chain connects TRBV5-6 to TRBJ2-4; 7 bases match TRBD1. This CDR3 has 15 residues. Germline V gene data show CDR1 as SGHDT and CDR2 as YYEEEE. The junction had 10 bases not matched to a gene; V was cut back by 3 bases and J by 7 bases. The CDR3 sequence is CASSSRQGKWNIQYF. Here the CDR3 DNA reads TGTGCCAGCAGCTCGCGACAGGGCAAGTGGAACATTCAGTACTTC.

This chain connects TRBV10-1 to TRBJ2-1, with 7 bases fitting TRBD1. CDR1 WNHNN and CDR2 SYGVQD come from the germline V gene (reference sequence). This CDR3 has 15 amino acids. V gave up 2 bases and J gave up 1 base; unmatched junction bases: 2. The CDR3 coding sequence is TGCGCCAGCAGTGAGAGACAGGGTTCCTACAATGAGCAGTTCTTC. Protein sequence: CASSERQGSYNEQFF.

The genes are TRBV28 and TRBJ1-2; 9 bases agree with TRBD1. There are 15 residues in the CDR3. J was trimmed by 2 bases and V by 5 bases; bases with no gene match: 6. The germline gives CDR1 MDHEN, CDR2 SYDVKM. CDR3 sequence: CASSVNRGRNYGYTF. The CDR3 DNA follows: TGTGCCAGCAGTGTAAACAGGGGGCGAAACTATGGCTACACCTTC.

The rearrangement joins TRBV4-1 to TRBJ1-2, with D unresolved. The germline V and J ends were trimmed by 6 bases and 0 bases, with 11 bases remaining between them. The CDR3 sequence is 14 residues long. Germline V CDR1 and CDR2: MGHRA, YSYEKL. The CDR3 is CASRPNPANYGYTF. In DNA, the CDR3 is TGCGCCAGCAGACCCAACCCCGCTAACTATGGCTACACCTTC.

The rearrangement uses TRBV7-2 and TRBJ2-7, with a possible D match to TRBD1 (6 bases). Germline lookup yields CDR1 SGHTA and CDR2 FQGNSA. Trimming removed 6 bases at V and 4 bases at J, with 28 bases between. The CDR3 spans 18 residues. The CDR3 DNA follows: TGTGCCAGCAGTTCAATTCCGTCTGGGGGCTTAAGGGCGTACGAGCAGTACTTC. Translation gives CASSSIPSGGLRAYEQYF.

The chain is built from TRBV7-9 and TRBJ2-1; 9 bases are shared with TRBD2. This CDR3 is built from 17 residues. Losses at the gene ends were 4 bases for V and 2 bases for J; bases not matched to a gene: 9. The germline V gene encodes CDR1 SEHNR and CDR2 FQNEAQ (reference sequence). In DNA form, the CDR3 reads TGTGCCAGCAGCTCCGGCGGGCTAGCGGGAACCTACAATGAGCAGTTCTTC. Its translation: CASSSGGLAGTYNEQFF.

This clone showed up just once. The rearrangement joins TRBV28 to TRBJ2-7, with 10 bases lining up with TRBD2. The ends lost 6 bases at V and 6 bases at J; junction bases unmatched: 11. This CDR3 is 15 amino acids long. Germline assignment: CDR1 MDHEN and CDR2 SYDVKM. Written as DNA, the CDR3 is TGTGCCAGCAGCCTGTCCGGGACTAGCGACCGCGAGCAGTACTTC. Translating gives CASSLSGTSDREQYF.

CDR3 amino acids: CASSSGGTSRGEQFF. The CDR3 DNA is TGCGCCAGCAGCTCGGGGGGAACCTCTAGGGGTGAGCAGTTCTTC. The chain carries TRBV5-1 and TRBJ2-1, with 7 bases lining up with TRBD2. V shed 3 bases, J shed 9 bases, and the junction held 12 bases outside the gene matches. This CDR3 spans 15 amino acids. Germline V gene sequence: CDR1 SGHRS, CDR2 YFSETQ.